These 30 T cell receptor beta chains were sequenced from one sample in a study of CD8 T cells in ankylosing spondylitis (dated by TCRdb to the late 2010s). Libraries were constructed by 5' RACE. Instrument used: Illumina HiSeq 2500. TCRdb trimmed the raw reads at Q25, called clones with MiXCR and kept productive beta chains. All rows with the same CDR3 protein become a single entry with the most common DNA and genes. This sample has 35,000 to 45,000 distinct CDR3 sequences in its table, and 11% of those were observed once. 1.3% to 1.5% of the sample is in the top ten clones. The sample comprised blood, either unsorted or a sorted T cell fraction (not recorded which). Every receptor here comes from a male donor with ankylosing spondylitis or in good health (not recorded which).

This clonotype was picked up a small number of times. The J gene is TRBJ2-5, the V gene TRBV6-1, with TRBD2 matching 11 bases. The CDR3 runs to 14 residues. From germline, CDR1 is MNHNS and CDR2 SASEGT. The J segment lost 9 bases and the V segment lost 6 bases, leaving 9 bases of the junction unmatched. In DNA form, the CDR3 reads TGTGCCAGCAGCCGTAGCGGGGGGGAACCGGCCCAGTACTTC. Its translation: CASSRSGGEPAQYF.

V usage is TRBV10-3 and J usage is TRBJ1-1; D is perhaps TRBD1 (6 bases). Trimming cost V 5 bases and J 0 bases, with 10 bases left between them. This CDR3 is 14 amino acids long. Germline V gene lookup returns CDR1 ENHRY and CDR2 SYGVKD. The DNA for the CDR3 is TGTGCCATCAGTAGACAGGAGATGAACACTGAAGCTTTCTTT. Translated: CAISRQEMNTEAFF.

V gene TRBV7-2 combines with J gene TRBJ2-2, with D possibly being TRBD1 or TRBD2 (6 bases each). V was shortened by 1 base and J by 2 bases, with 14 bases between the two germline ends. Germline assignment: CDR1 SGHTA and CDR2 FQGNSA. The CDR3 contains 17 residues. The CDR3 DNA reads TGTGCCAGCAGCTTAGGGGTCGGGGGCCCAAACACCGGGGAGCTGTTTTTT. Translating gives CASSLGVGGPNTGELFF.

This clonotype came up many times. The chain recombines TRBV7-2 with TRBJ1-2; 10 bases are shared with TRBD1. Trimming took 4 bases from V and 1 from J; bases not matched to a gene: 3. Germline CDR1 reads SGHTA; CDR2 reads FQGNSA. This CDR3 region has 15 residues. In DNA form, the CDR3 reads TGTGCCAGCAGCTCGGGGACAGGGGTTAACTATGGCTACACCTTC. This sequence encodes CASSSGTGVNYGYTF.

V usage is TRBV7-2 and J usage is TRBJ2-7, with 11 bases fitting TRBD2. CDR1 and CDR2 (germline): SGHTA, FQGNSA. The CDR3 length is 17 residues. J was trimmed by 5 bases and V by 1 base; bases with no gene match: 10. CDR3 loop: CASSLGGSGGAIDEQYF. DNA of the CDR3: TGTGCCAGCAGCTTAGGTGGTAGCGGGGGGGCTATCGACGAGCAGTACTTC.

This clonotype has only a few counts. This chain links TRBV7-9 with TRBJ1-4; D perhaps matches TRBD1 (6 bases). The CDR3 is 14 residues long. Trimming left V 5 bases short and J 2 bases short, with 9 bases between. Germline V CDR1 and CDR2: SEHNR, FQNEAQ (reference sequence). CDR3 region: CASSPGATNEKLFF. Here the CDR3 DNA reads TGTGCCAGCAGCCCGGGGGCGACTAATGAAAAACTGTTTTTT.

This clonotype was picked up a small number of times. The chain uses TRBV6-1 and TRBJ1-1; weak D call: TRBD1 (5 bases). The CDR3 length is 13 residues. The V and J ends lost 7 bases and 7 bases respectively, with 16 bases between them. CDR1 and CDR2 (germline): MNHNS, SASEGT. CDR3 amino acids: CASKVNGGDEAFF. As DNA, the CDR3 is TGTGCCAGCAAAGTTAATGGGGGGGATGAAGCTTTCTTT.

V usage is TRBV2 and J usage is TRBJ2-2; a weak D match, TRBD2 (5 bases). Per germline, CDR1 SNHLY and CDR2 FYNNEI. This CDR3 has 14 residues. With 7 bases removed from V and 0 bases from J, the gap between germline ends came to 9 bases. The CDR3 region has the DNA TGTGCCAGCACCGGGATAGCGAACACCGGGGAGCTGTTTTTT. Translating gives CASTGIANTGELFF.

This clonotype showed up just a few times. DNA for the CDR3: TGTGCTAGTGGTTTTAATCAGCCCCAGCATTTT. The encoded protein is CASGFNQPQHF. The chain has TRBV12-5 and TRBJ1-5; D remains ambiguous. This CDR3 contains 11 residues. V shed 3 bases and J shed 4 bases, with 1 base lying between them. In germline, CDR1 is LGHNT, CDR2 FRNRAP.

The CDR3 DNA reads TGTGCCAGCAGCTTAGGAGGGAGTGGCGACAATGAGCAGTTCTTC. Residues: CASSLGGSGDNEQFF. This chain joins TRBV11-3 and TRBJ2-1, with a weak D call TRBD2 (5 bases). With 1 base removed from V and 5 bases from J, the gap between germline ends came to 12 bases. The CDR3 has 15 residues. CDR1 is SGHNT, CDR2 YENEEA, per germline.

This chain connects TRBV3-1 to TRBJ2-7; a possible D gene is TRBD1 (6 bases). CDR1 is LGHDT, CDR2 YNNKEL, per germline (reference sequence). The CDR3 sequence is 14 residues long. V was pared by 5 bases and J by 5 bases, with 16 bases between. The DNA of the CDR3 is TGTGCCAGCAGCTCCACTTCGACAGGAGACGAGCAGTACTTC. It codes for CASSSTSTGDEQYF.

This clonotype occurred a few times. The chain links TRBV7-9 to TRBJ1-1; D might be TRBD1 (6 bases). Germline values: CDR1 SEHNR, CDR2 FQNEAQ (reference sequence). Trimming pared 2 bases from V and 13 bases from J, leaving 17 bases between. CDR3 length equals 13 residues. This chain's CDR3 is CASSLISQGQGFF. DNA for the CDR3: TGTGCCAGCAGCTTAATCTCGCAGGGACAAGGTTTCTTT.

Ten or more counts support this clonotype. This chain joins TRBV5-1 and TRBJ2-7, with 10 bases aligning to TRBD1. V lost 2 bases, J lost 5 bases, and 10 bases stayed unmatched. Germline V gene sequence: CDR1 SGHRS, CDR2 YFSETQ. The CDR3 contains 16 residues. The CDR3 DNA sequence: TGCGCCAGCAGCTTCGGGACAGGGGTTGAGTTCCACGAGCAGTACTTC. This encodes CASSFGTGVEFHEQYF. The whole variable domain, remainder taken from reference TRBV5-1 and TRBJ2-7, is KAGVTQTPRYLIKTRGQQVTLSCSPISGHRSVSWYQQTPGQGLQFLFEYFSETQRNKGNFPGRFSGRQFSNSRSEMNVSTLELGDSALYLCASSFGTGVEFHEQYFGPGTRLTVT.

Many counts were recorded for this clonotype. This sequence joins TRBV12-3 or TRBV12-4 and TRBJ2-2; D is perhaps TRBD1 (5 bases). The CDR3 is 13 amino acids. V was clipped by 5 bases and J by 3 bases, with 7 bases between them. In nucleotides, the CDR3 is TGTGCCAGCAGTGCCAGGGACACCGGGGAGCTGTTTTTT. This sequence encodes CASSARDTGELFF.

This clonotype was counted a few times. This rearrangement joins TRBV13 to TRBJ1-5; TRBD1 might be the D (6 bases). The V end lost 5 bases, the J end lost 4 bases, and 9 bases lay between the germline ends. The CDR3 extends over 13 amino acids. Looked up from germline, CDR1 is PRHDT and CDR2 is FYEKMQ (reference sequence). For the CDR3, the DNA is TGTGCCAGCAGCCCCGACAGGAATCAGCCCCAGCATTTT. Encoded protein: CASSPDRNQPQHF. The variable domain in full, completed from reference TRBV13 and TRBJ1-5, reads AAGVIQSPRHLIKEKRETATLKCYPIPRHDTVYWYQQGPGQDPQFLISFYEKMQSDKGSIPDRFSAQQFSDYHSELNMSSLELGDSALYFCASSPDRNQPQHFGDGTRLSIL.

This clonotype was detected only a few times. The chain recombines TRBV12-3 or TRBV12-4 with TRBJ1-6, with a weak D call TRBD1 (6 bases). The CDR3 contains 15 residues. V was trimmed by 3 bases and J by 7 bases, leaving 13 bases between them. CDR3 sequence (DNA): TGTGCCAGCAGTTTGTCTGGGACACAGAATTCACCCCTCCACTTT. Protein sequence: CASSLSGTQNSPLHF.

This clonotype was observed many times. The chain is built from TRBV7-7 and TRBJ2-7, with no clear D. Germline CDR1 and CDR2: SSHAT and FNYEAQ (reference sequence). Between the trimmed V and J ends, which lost 5 bases and 0 bases, there was a span of 11 bases. This CDR3 has 14 residues. The CDR3 reads CASSATTSSYEQYF. DNA of the CDR3: TGTGCCAGCAGCGCAACTACGAGCTCCTACGAGCAGTACTTC.

The table lists this clonotype with many counts. The rearrangement links TRBV12-3 or TRBV12-4 to TRBJ2-7; 10 nucleotides line up with TRBD1. V dropped 4 bases and J dropped 6; count of bases not matched to a gene: 6. The CDR3 is 14 residues long. CDR3 sequence: CASSSGTGAIEQYF. In DNA form, the CDR3 reads TGTGCCAGCAGTTCCGGGACAGGGGCTATCGAGCAGTACTTC.

This clonotype showed up many times. This chain links TRBV28 with TRBJ1-5, with D maybe TRBD1 (6 bases). Germline values: CDR1 MDHEN, CDR2 SYDVKM. V was shortened by 6 bases and J by 6 bases, with 9 bases between the two germline ends. There are 12 residues in the CDR3. CDR3 amino acids: CASRTGPQPQHF. The CDR3 DNA reads TGTGCCAGCAGAACAGGGCCTCAGCCCCAGCATTTT.

This clonotype was picked up many times. The chain recombines TRBV20-1 with TRBJ1-2; D unresolved. CDR1 is DFQATT, CDR2 SNEGSKA, per germline (reference sequence). V lost 6 bases and J 2 bases, leaving 7 bases between the germline ends. The CDR3 is made up of 11 amino acids. CDR3 loop: CSALGNYGYTF. DNA for the CDR3: TGCAGTGCCCTAGGGAACTATGGCTACACCTTC.

Judged by abundance, this clonotype is medium-sized. This chain joins TRBV5-1 and TRBJ2-2; D unresolved. Trimming shortened V by 0 bases and J by 3 bases, and 3 bases separated the two germline ends. Germline assignment: CDR1 SGHRS and CDR2 YFSETQ. The CDR3 consists of 13 residues. The CDR3: CASSLGDTGELFF. The DNA of the CDR3 is TGCGCCAGCAGCTTGGGGGACACCGGGGAGCTGTTTTTT.

This clonotype was counted many times. The gene calls are TRBV15 and TRBJ1-1; D uncertain. This CDR3 region has 13 residues. Looked up from germline, CDR1 is LNHNV and CDR2 is YYDKDF (reference sequence). V shed 5 bases and J shed 0 bases, with 7 bases lying between them. CDR3 region: CATSLDLNTEAFF. The CDR3 coding sequence is TGTGCCACCAGCCTCGATTTGAACACTGAAGCTTTCTTT.

This clonotype was detected only a few times. The J gene is TRBJ1-2, the V gene TRBV7-9; the D gene is possibly TRBD1 (5 bases). V was cut by 5 bases and J by 2 bases, with 21 bases left in between. Germline values: CDR1 SEHNR, CDR2 FQNEAQ (reference sequence). This CDR3 has 17 amino acids. The CDR3 DNA reads TGTGCCAGCAGCCCCTGGACCGGAGGGGAAGGAAACTATGGCTACACCTTC. This codes for CASSPWTGGEGNYGYTF.

This clonotype has just a few counts. The gene calls are TRBV2 and TRBJ2-6; D remains unclear. The CDR3 is made up of 15 amino acids. Trimming took off 6 bases at V and 0 bases at J, with 9 bases between the two ends. CDR1 is SNHLY and CDR2 is FYNNEI in the germline V gene. The CDR3 bases are TGTGCCAGCAGGTCCGGTACCTCTGGGGCCAACGTCCTGACTTTC. Its protein is CASRSGTSGANVLTF.

This clonotype was seen many times. The chain uses TRBV6-1 and TRBJ2-7; 8 bases are shared with TRBD1. V lost 5 bases to trimming and J lost 2 bases; unmatched junction nucleotides: 8. There are 15 residues in the CDR3. Germline V CDR1 and CDR2: MNHNS, SASEGT. This CDR3 reads CASSPGTGATYEQYF. The CDR3, as DNA: TGTGCCAGCAGTCCCGGGACAGGAGCAACCTACGAGCAGTACTTC.

V usage is TRBV7-2 and J usage is TRBJ1-5; D not certain. CDR3 size: 13 residues. Deletions cut 5 bases from V and 7 bases from J, with 12 bases between. Per the germline V gene, CDR1 is SGHTA and CDR2 is FQGNSA. CDR3 loop: CASSPSAFQPQHF. DNA of the CDR3: TGTGCCAGCAGCCCGTCGGCATTCCAGCCCCAGCATTTT.

This clonotype was counted ten times or more. The chain's CDR3 is CASSLEVGYTEAFF. CDR3 nucleotide sequence: TGTGCCAGCAGCTTAGAAGTTGGGTACACTGAAGCTTTCTTT. The chain employs TRBV11-1 and TRBJ1-1, with D hard to call. Trimming removed 1 base at V and 3 bases at J, with 9 bases between. The CDR3 length is 14 residues. Germline loops: CDR1 SGHAT, CDR2 FQDESV (reference sequence).

This clonotype was counted many times. The CDR3 DNA is TGCGCCAGCAGCTTGCGAGTGGCGGGGAACACCGGGGAGCTGTTTTTT. It specifies CASSLRVAGNTGELFF. The chain recombines TRBV5-1 with TRBJ2-2; TRBD2 might be the D (5 bases). V lost 1 base, J lost 1 base, and 11 bases lay in between. CDR3 length: 16 amino acids. Germline assignment: CDR1 SGHRS and CDR2 YFSETQ.

The chain couples TRBV6-5 to TRBJ2-1; no reliable D call. This CDR3 is built from 11 residues. Germline V gene sequence: CDR1 MNHEY, CDR2 SVGAGI. V gave up 5 bases and J gave up 5 bases, with 4 bases separating them. The DNA for the CDR3 is TGTGCCAGCAGTCTTAACAATGAGCAGTTCTTC. Translated: CASSLNNEQFF.

The J gene is TRBJ2-3, the V gene TRBV20-1; D may match TRBD1 or TRBD2 (5 bases each). The germline V and J ends were trimmed by 6 bases and 4 bases, with 20 bases remaining between them. This CDR3 spans 15 amino acids. Germline CDR1 reads DFQATT; CDR2 reads SNEGSKA (reference sequence). The CDR3 coding sequence is TGCAGTGCAACCGTCTTCGAGAGGGGCCCAGATACGCAGTATTTT. The encoded protein is CSATVFERGPDTQYF.